Sequencing of this T cell receptor beta chain was carried out in a study of control samples from healthy donors and cancer patients. The data were produced by immunoSEQ multiplex PCR, yet TCRdb's version contains in-frame clones alone and is incomplete. The table lists over 100,000 clones, just under 95% of them singletons, with approximately 6% in the top ten. The V end was cut by 0 bases, the J end by 12 bases, with 14 bases between. This CDR3 is built from 13 residues. Germline V gene sequence: CDR1 MGHRA, CDR2 YSYEKL. This clonotype was sampled from a man between 18 and 29 years old in good health. Material: blood. J is TRBJ1-2 and V is TRBV4-1; D gene unclear. The CDR3 region is CASSQDKRRENTF. The CDR3, as DNA: TGCGCCAGCAGCCAAGATAAGCGAAGGGAGAACACCTTC.